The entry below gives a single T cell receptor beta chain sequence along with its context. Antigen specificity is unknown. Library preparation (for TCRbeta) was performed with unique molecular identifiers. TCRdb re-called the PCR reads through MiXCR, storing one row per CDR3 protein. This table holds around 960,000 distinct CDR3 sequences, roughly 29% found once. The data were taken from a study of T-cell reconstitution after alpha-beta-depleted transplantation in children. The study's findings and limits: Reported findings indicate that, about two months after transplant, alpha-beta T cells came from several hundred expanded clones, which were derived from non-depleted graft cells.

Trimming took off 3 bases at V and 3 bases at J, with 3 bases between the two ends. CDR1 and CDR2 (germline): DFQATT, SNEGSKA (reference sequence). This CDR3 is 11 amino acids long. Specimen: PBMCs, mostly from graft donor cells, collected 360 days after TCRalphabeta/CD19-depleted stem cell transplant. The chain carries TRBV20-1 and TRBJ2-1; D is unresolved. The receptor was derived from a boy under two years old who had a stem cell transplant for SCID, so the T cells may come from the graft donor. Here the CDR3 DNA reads TGCAGTGCTAGTCGCTACAATGAGCAGTTCTTC. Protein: CSASRYNEQFF.